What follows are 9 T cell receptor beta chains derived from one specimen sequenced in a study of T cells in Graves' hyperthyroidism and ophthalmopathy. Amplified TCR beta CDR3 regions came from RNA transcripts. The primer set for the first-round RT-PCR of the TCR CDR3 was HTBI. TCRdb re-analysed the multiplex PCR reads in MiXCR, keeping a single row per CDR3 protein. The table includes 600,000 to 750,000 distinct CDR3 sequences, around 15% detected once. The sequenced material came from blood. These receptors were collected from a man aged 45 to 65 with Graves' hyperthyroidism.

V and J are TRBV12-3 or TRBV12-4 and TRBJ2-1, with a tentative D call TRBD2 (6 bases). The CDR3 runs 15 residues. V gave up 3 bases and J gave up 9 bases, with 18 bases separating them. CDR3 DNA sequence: TGTGCCAGCAGTTTCCCGGGACTGGCATTGGGTGAGCAGTTCTTC. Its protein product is CASSFPGLALGEQFF.

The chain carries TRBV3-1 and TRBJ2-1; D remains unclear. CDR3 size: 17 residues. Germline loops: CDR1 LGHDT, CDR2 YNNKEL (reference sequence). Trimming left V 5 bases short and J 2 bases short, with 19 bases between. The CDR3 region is CASSTLSTMSPYNEQFF. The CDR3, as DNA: TGTGCCAGCAGCACATTGTCAACTATGAGCCCCTACAATGAGCAGTTCTTC.

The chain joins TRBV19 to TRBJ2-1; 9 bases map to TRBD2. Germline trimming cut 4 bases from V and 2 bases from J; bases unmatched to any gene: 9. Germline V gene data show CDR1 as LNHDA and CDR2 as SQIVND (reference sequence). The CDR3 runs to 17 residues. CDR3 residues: CASSKSSGRMAYNEQFF. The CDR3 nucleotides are TGTGCCAGTAGTAAGTCGAGCGGGAGGATGGCCTACAATGAGCAGTTCTTC.

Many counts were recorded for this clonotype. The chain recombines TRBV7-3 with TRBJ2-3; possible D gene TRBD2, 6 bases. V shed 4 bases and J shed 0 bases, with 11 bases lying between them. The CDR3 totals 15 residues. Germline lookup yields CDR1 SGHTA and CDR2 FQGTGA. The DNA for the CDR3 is TGTGCCAGCAGCTCTACGGGAGCAAGCACAGATACGCAGTATTTT. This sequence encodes CASSSTGASTDTQYF. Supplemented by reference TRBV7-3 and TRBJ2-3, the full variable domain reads GAGVSQTPSNKVTEKGKYVELRCDPISGHTALYWYRQSLGQGPEFLIYFQGTGAADDSGLPNDRFFAVRPEGSVSTLKIQRTERGDSAVYLCASSSTGASTDTQYFGPGTRLTVL.

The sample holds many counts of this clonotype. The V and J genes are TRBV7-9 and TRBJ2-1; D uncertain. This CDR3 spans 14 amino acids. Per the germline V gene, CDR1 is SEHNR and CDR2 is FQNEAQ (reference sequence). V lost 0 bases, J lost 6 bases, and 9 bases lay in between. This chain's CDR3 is CASSLAGLSNEQFF. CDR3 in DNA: TGTGCCAGCAGCTTAGCGGGGTTGAGCAATGAGCAGTTCTTC.

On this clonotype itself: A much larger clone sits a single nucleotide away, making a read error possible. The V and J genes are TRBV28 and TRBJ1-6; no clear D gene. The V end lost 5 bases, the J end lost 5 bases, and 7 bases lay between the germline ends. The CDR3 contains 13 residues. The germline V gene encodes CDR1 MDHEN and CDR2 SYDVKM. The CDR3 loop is CASSEFDNSPLHF. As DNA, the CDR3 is TGTGCCAGCAGTGAATTCGATAATTCACCCCTCCACTTT.

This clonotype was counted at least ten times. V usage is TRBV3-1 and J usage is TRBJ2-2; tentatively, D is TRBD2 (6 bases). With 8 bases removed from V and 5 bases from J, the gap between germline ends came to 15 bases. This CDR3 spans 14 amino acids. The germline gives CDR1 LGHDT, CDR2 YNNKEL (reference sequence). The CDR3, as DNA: TGTGCCAGCGGCAACGGGAGAGGGACCGGGGAGCTGTTTTTT. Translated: CASGNGRGTGELFF.

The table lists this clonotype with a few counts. The CDR3 DNA reads TGTGCCAGCAGTGCCCCACAGGGGATAGACACTGAAGCTTTCTTT. This codes for CASSAPQGIDTEAFF. V gene TRBV25-1 combines with J gene TRBJ1-1; TRBD1 aligns across 7 bases. V was clipped by 4 bases and J by 3 bases; unmatched bases: 8. CDR1 is MGHDK, CDR2 SYGVNS, per germline. The CDR3 is made up of 15 amino acids.

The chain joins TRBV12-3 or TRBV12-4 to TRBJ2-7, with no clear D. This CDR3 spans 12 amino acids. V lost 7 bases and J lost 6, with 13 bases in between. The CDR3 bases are TGTGCCAGCAACACTCTATCTACCGAGCAGTACTTC. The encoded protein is CASNTLSTEQYF.